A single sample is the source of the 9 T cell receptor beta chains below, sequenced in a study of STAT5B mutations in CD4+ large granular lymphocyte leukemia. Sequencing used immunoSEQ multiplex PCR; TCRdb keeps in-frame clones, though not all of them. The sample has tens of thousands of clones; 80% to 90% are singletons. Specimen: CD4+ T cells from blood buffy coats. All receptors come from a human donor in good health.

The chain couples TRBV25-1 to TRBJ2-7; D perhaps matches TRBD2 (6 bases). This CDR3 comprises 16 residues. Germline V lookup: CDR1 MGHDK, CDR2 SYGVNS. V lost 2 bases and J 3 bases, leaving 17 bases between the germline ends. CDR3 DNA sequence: TGTGCCAGCAGTGAACGGGGTGGCGGGACCCTCTACGAGCAGTACTTC. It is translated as CASSERGGGTLYEQYF.

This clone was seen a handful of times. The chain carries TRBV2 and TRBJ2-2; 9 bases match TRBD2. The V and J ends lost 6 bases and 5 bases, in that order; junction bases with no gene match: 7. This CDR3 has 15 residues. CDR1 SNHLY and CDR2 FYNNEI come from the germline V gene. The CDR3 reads CASRQTSGATGELFF. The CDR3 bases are TGTGCCAGCAGACAGACTAGCGGAGCTACCGGGGAGCTGTTTTTT.

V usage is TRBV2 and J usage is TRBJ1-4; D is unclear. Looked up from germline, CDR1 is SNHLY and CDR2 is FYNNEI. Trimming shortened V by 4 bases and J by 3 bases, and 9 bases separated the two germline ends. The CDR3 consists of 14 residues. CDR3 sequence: CASSVQESNEKLFF. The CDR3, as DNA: TGTGCCAGCAGTGTGCAGGAATCTAATGAAAAACTGTTTTTT.

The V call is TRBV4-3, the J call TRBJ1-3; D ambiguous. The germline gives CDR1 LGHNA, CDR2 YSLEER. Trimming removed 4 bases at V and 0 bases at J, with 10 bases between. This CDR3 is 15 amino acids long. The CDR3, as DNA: TGCGCCAGCAGCCTTGGACCGGACTCTGGAAACACCATATATTTT. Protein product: CASSLGPDSGNTIYF.

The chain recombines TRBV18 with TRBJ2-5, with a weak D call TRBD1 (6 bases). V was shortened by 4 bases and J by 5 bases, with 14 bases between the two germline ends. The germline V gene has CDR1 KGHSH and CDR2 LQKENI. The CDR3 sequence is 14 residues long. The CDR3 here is CASSQQGQGETQYF. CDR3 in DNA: TGTGCCAGCTCACAACAGGGACAAGGGGAGACCCAGTACTTC.

The CDR3 protein is CAWTNTEAFF. For the CDR3, the DNA is TGTGCCTGGACCAACACTGAAGCTTTCTTT. This chain joins TRBV30 and TRBJ1-1; the D is unclear. This CDR3 has 10 amino acids. CDR1 GTSNPN and CDR2 SVGIG come from the germline V gene (reference sequence). Trimming removed 4 bases from V and 2 bases from J, with 2 bases in between.

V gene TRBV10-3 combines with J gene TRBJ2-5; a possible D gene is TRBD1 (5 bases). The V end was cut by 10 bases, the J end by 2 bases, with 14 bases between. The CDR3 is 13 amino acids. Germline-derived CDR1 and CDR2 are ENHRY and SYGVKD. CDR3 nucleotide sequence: TGTGCCACCCAGGGTAGTGTTCAAGAGACCCAGTACTTC. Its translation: CATQGSVQETQYF.

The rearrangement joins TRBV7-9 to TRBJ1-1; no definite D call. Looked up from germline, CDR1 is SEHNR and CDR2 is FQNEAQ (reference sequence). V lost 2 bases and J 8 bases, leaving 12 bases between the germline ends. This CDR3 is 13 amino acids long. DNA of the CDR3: TGTGCCAGCAGCTTAAATGGGCTGGCGGAAGCTTTCTTT. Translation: CASSLNGLAEAFF. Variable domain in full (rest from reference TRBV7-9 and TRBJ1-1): DTGVSQNPRHKITKRGQNVTFRCDPISEHNRLYWYRQTLGQGPEFLTYFQNEAQLEKSRLLSDRFSAERPKGSFSTLEIQRTEQGDSAMYLCASSLNGLAEAFFGQGTRLTVV.

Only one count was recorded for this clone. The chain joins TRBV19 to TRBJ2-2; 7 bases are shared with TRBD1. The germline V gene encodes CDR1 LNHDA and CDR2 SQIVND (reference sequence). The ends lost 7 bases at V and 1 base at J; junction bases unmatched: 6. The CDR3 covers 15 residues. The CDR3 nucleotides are TGTGCCAGTACTGACAGGGCAAGGAACACCGGGGAGCTGTTTTTT. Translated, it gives CASTDRARNTGELFF.